This T cell receptor beta chain was identified during a study of cytomegalovirus exposure and HLA in healthy donors. Study-level results: A later analysis showed that HLA-associated TCR beta chains had undergone more clonal expansion than equally common others. Some V segments, TRBV6-2 and TRBV6-3 among them, were indistinguishable and were therefore excluded.

As for this clone: Its antigen is unidentified.

PCR used 60 Vbeta primers and 13 Jbeta primers. Clones were sequenced by immunoSEQ multiplex PCR, and TCRdb holds only the in-frame ones, with some missing. Altogether 95,000 to 150,000 clones are present, more than 60% being singletons, with the ten largest covering approximately 8%. This CDR3 comprises 14 residues. J was trimmed by 4 bases and V by 4 bases; bases with no gene match: 4. The germline V gene encodes CDR1 SGHTA and CDR2 FQGTGA. The clonotype comes from a woman between 35 and 50 years old in good health and CMV-seropositive. Sequencing was performed on PBMCs. The chain links TRBV7-3 to TRBJ2-1, with TRBD1 matching 7 bases. The CDR3 protein is CASSSRDRYNEQFF. The CDR3 region has the DNA TGTGCCAGCAGCTCTCGGGACAGATACAATGAGCAGTTCTTC. The variable domain in full, completed from reference TRBV7-3 and TRBJ2-1, reads GAGVSQTPSNKVTEKGKYVELRCDPISGHTALYWYRQSLGQGPEFLIYFQGTGAADDSGLPNDRFFAVRPEGSVSTLKIQRTERGDSAVYLCASSSRDRYNEQFFGPGTRLTVL.